Following are 8 T cell receptor beta chains from one sample sequenced in a study of blood T cell repertoires in COVID-19. Sequencing used immunoSEQ multiplex PCR; TCRdb keeps in-frame clones, though not all of them. The repertoire includes about 150,000 clones, about 89% of them detected once, and over 0.45% sits in the top ten. The sequencing input was peripheral blood. The receptors shown here come from a man aged 50 to 59 with acute or convalescent COVID-19.

In DNA form, the CDR3 reads TGTGCCAGCACTTCAGGACAGTTTATCGGTGGCTACACCTTC. Translated: CASTSGQFIGGYTF. The V gene is TRBV28, the J gene TRBJ1-2, with D possibly TRBD1 on 6 matching bases. The CDR3 is 14 amino acids. The germline CDR1 and CDR2 sequences are MDHEN and SYDVKM. V lost 7 bases and J 7 bases, leaving 19 bases between the germline ends.

J is TRBJ2-2 and V is TRBV7-2, with D possibly matching TRBD1 (6 bases). The CDR3 covers 16 residues. CDR1 is SGHTA and CDR2 is FQGNSA in the germline V gene. The V end lost 1 base, the J end lost 4 bases, and 13 bases lay between the germline ends. CDR3 bases: TGTGCCAGCAGCTTAGACTGGGACACCACCACCGGGGAGCTGTTTTTT. It translates to CASSLDWDTTTGELFF.

This clone was recorded once. The chain combines TRBV12-3 or TRBV12-4 with TRBJ2-5; D remains ambiguous. The CDR3 has 13 amino acids. V was clipped by 4 bases and J by 5 bases, with 11 bases between them. The CDR3 nucleotides read TGTGCCAGCAGTTCCGGCAGACACGAGACCCAGTACTTC. Its protein product is CASSSGRHETQYF.

Only one count was recorded for this clone. A read error may produce the germline difference seen at one junction end. This chain connects TRBV6-4 to TRBJ1-1; TRBD1 agrees at 9 bases. CDR3 size: 11 residues. The germline gives CDR1 MRHNA, CDR2 SNTAGT. In DNA, the CDR3 is TGTGCCAGCACCACAGGGGGCGACGGGTTTTTT. Its translation: CASTTGGDGFF.

The V call is TRBV19, the J call TRBJ1-3; the D is unclear. V was clipped by 0 bases and J by 0 bases, with 3 bases between them. CDR3 length: 14 residues. CDR1 is LNHDA and CDR2 is SQIVND in the germline V gene (reference sequence). The CDR3 DNA follows: TGTGCCAGTAGTATAGAAGCCTCTGGAAACACCATATATTTT. It encodes CASSIEASGNTIYF. Looking up the rest from reference TRBV19 and TRBJ1-3 gives the full variable domain: DGGITQSPKYLFRKEGQNVTLSCEQNLNHDAMYWYRQDPGQGLRLIYYSQIVNDFQKGDIAEGYSVSREKKESFPLTVTSAQKNPTAFYLCASSIEASGNTIYFGEGSWLTVV.

V and J are TRBV2 and TRBJ1-4, with D tentatively TRBD1 (5 bases). Trimming stripped 0 bases from V and 0 bases from J, with 14 bases between. The CDR3 spans 18 residues. Germline V gene lookup returns CDR1 SNHLY and CDR2 FYNNEI. CDR3 in amino acids: CASSEALQTVTTNEKLFF. DNA for the CDR3: TGTGCCAGCAGTGAAGCGCTTCAGACAGTCACAACTAATGAAAAACTGTTTTTT.

A note on this clone: This CDR3 is also generated by other DNA sequences in the sample. This chain uses TRBV3-1 (or the pseudogene TRBV3-2) with TRBJ1-2, with D maybe TRBD1 (5 bases). CDR1 and CDR2 from the germline V gene are LGHDT and YNNKEL (reference sequence). The CDR3 length is 14 residues. Deletions cut 0 bases from V and 4 bases from J, with 9 bases between. CDR3 loop: CASSQEGQGYGYTF. CDR3 nucleotide sequence: TGTGCCAGCAGCCAAGAGGGGCAGGGCTATGGCTACACCTTC.

This chain joins TRBV18 and TRBJ2-7; D gene ambiguous. The CDR3 runs 15 residues. Deletions cut 3 bases from V and 2 bases from J, with 14 bases between. CDR1 and CDR2 from the germline V gene are KGHSH and LQKENI. DNA of the CDR3: TGTGCCAGCTCACCCCAAAACTCAAATACCTACGAGCAGTACTTC. As protein: CASSPQNSNTYEQYF.